These 2 T cell receptor beta chains were all obtained from the same sample, sequenced in a study of T cell responses to AZD1222 COVID-19 vaccine. The method was immunoSEQ multiplex PCR; TCRdb's version includes in-frame clones alone and lacks a portion of them. The sample holds about 75,000 clones, 70% to 90% seen once. Sample: peripheral blood, taken 28 days after the second dose of the MenACWY control vaccine. The receptors come from an adult who received the MenACWY meningococcal vaccine as a control.

The CDR3 loop is CASSRDSLPNTEAFF. CDR3 DNA sequence: TGTGCCAGCAGCCGGGACAGCCTACCGAACACTGAAGCTTTCTTT. This rearrangement joins TRBV6-5 to TRBJ1-1; TRBD1 matches at 7 bases. With 6 bases clipped from V and 1 base from J, the junction kept 8 bases outside the gene matches. Germline assignment: CDR1 MNHEY and CDR2 SVGAGI. The CDR3 runs 15 residues.

The chain is built from TRBV24-1 and TRBJ1-2, with D maybe TRBD1 (6 bases). The germline gives CDR1 KGHDR, CDR2 SFDVKD. V lost 2 bases and J lost 7, with 10 bases in between. CDR3 size: 13 residues. CDR3 nucleotides: TGTGCCACCAGTGATTCCAGGGGCCGTGGCTACACCTTC. Translated: CATSDSRGRGYTF.